The 9 T cell receptor beta chains below all came from one sample that was sequenced in a study of monozygotic twins with cystic fibrosis. TCRdb keeps only in-frame clones here, not all; method: immunoSEQ multiplex PCR. The table lists tens of thousands of clones, roughly 96% of them singletons, with about 2.9% in the top ten. Material: blood. Receptors originate from a girl aged 2 to 10 with cystic fibrosis.

The table lists this clone with a count of one. The gene calls are TRBV6-1 and TRBJ1-5; the D is unclear. V lost 6 bases to trimming and J lost 5 bases, with 17 bases between them. Germline V gene data show CDR1 as MNHNS and CDR2 as SASEGT. The CDR3 extends over 15 amino acids. Here the CDR3 reads CASRERVILYQPQHF. CDR3 DNA sequence: TGTGCCAGCAGGGAACGGGTCATATTATATCAGCCCCAGCATTTT.

The chain combines TRBV5-5 with TRBJ1-1; possible D gene TRBD1, 6 bases. Between the trimmed V and J ends, which lost 1 base and 1 base, there was a span of 8 bases. The CDR3 consists of 14 residues. Per the germline V gene, CDR1 is SGHKS and CDR2 is YYEKEE (reference sequence). For the CDR3, the DNA is TGTGCCAGCAGCTTGAGACAGGCGAACACTGAAGCTTTCTTT. Translating gives CASSLRQANTEAFF.

This chain uses TRBV4-1 with TRBJ2-5; 12 nucleotides agree with TRBD2. Germline V lookup: CDR1 MGHRA, CDR2 YSYEKL. This CDR3 is 16 amino acids long. V lost 2 bases to trimming and J lost 3 bases; unmatched junction nucleotides: 4. CDR3 nucleotide sequence: TGCGCCAGCAGCCAACTCGGACTAGCGGGAAAAGAGACCCAGTACTTC. As protein: CASSQLGLAGKETQYF.

V and J are TRBV27 and TRBJ1-1; 7 bases are a match to TRBD1. J gave up 5 bases and V 6 bases, and 15 bases lay outside the gene matches. Germline-derived CDR1 and CDR2 are MNHEY and SMNVEV (reference sequence). The CDR3 loop spans 16 amino acids. CDR3 region: CASSPTGLYRRTEAFF. CDR3 nucleotides: TGTGCCAGCAGCCCGACAGGGTTATATCGGAGGACTGAAGCTTTCTTT.

The chain employs TRBV27 and TRBJ2-1; tentative D call: TRBD1 (7 bases). V lost 5 bases to trimming and J lost 5 bases, with 19 bases between them. CDR1 is MNHEY, CDR2 SMNVEV, per germline (reference sequence). The CDR3 spans 16 residues. The CDR3 reads CASSPSGGLGDNEQFF. The CDR3 nucleotides are TGTGCCAGCAGTCCATCAGGGGGACTGGGTGACAATGAGCAGTTCTTC.

The J gene is TRBJ2-7, the V gene TRBV27, with 9 bases identical to TRBD2. Germline V lookup: CDR1 MNHEY, CDR2 SMNVEV (reference sequence). Unmatched junction bases numbered 7, after V lost 7 bases and J lost 0 bases. CDR3 length equals 15 residues. Here the CDR3 reads CASKIGLASSYEQYF. In nucleotides, the CDR3 is TGTGCCAGCAAAATAGGACTAGCGTCCTCCTACGAGCAGTACTTC.

The chain has TRBV9 and TRBJ2-3; 9 bases fit TRBD2. The CDR3 totals 15 residues. The trim removed 2 bases at V and 5 bases at J, leaving 6 bases unmatched. Germline V gene lookup returns CDR1 SGDLS and CDR2 YYNGEE. The CDR3 coding sequence is TGTGCCAGCAGCGTTAGCGGGAGACCCGAAGATACGCAGTATTTT. Protein sequence: CASSVSGRPEDTQYF.

Of note for this clone: An end of the junction differs from the germline gene, which may be a read error. The chain combines TRBV7-7 with TRBJ2-1, with TRBD1 identical over 10 bases. CDR1 SSHAT and CDR2 FNYEAQ come from the germline V gene (reference sequence). The CDR3 is 13 residues long. The CDR3 protein is CASSLTPGQGLIF. In DNA form, the CDR3 reads TGTGCTAGCAGCTTAACCCCGGGACAGGGGCTTATCTTC.

The chain joins TRBV28 to TRBJ1-2; D possibly corresponds to TRBD1 (5 bases). CDR1 and CDR2 (germline): MDHEN, SYDVKM. The CDR3 extends over 13 amino acids. Trimming stripped 2 bases from V and 4 bases from J, with 8 bases between. This CDR3 is CASSLGAVYGYTF. The CDR3 bases are TGTGCCAGCAGTTTAGGGGCAGTCTATGGCTACACCTTC.